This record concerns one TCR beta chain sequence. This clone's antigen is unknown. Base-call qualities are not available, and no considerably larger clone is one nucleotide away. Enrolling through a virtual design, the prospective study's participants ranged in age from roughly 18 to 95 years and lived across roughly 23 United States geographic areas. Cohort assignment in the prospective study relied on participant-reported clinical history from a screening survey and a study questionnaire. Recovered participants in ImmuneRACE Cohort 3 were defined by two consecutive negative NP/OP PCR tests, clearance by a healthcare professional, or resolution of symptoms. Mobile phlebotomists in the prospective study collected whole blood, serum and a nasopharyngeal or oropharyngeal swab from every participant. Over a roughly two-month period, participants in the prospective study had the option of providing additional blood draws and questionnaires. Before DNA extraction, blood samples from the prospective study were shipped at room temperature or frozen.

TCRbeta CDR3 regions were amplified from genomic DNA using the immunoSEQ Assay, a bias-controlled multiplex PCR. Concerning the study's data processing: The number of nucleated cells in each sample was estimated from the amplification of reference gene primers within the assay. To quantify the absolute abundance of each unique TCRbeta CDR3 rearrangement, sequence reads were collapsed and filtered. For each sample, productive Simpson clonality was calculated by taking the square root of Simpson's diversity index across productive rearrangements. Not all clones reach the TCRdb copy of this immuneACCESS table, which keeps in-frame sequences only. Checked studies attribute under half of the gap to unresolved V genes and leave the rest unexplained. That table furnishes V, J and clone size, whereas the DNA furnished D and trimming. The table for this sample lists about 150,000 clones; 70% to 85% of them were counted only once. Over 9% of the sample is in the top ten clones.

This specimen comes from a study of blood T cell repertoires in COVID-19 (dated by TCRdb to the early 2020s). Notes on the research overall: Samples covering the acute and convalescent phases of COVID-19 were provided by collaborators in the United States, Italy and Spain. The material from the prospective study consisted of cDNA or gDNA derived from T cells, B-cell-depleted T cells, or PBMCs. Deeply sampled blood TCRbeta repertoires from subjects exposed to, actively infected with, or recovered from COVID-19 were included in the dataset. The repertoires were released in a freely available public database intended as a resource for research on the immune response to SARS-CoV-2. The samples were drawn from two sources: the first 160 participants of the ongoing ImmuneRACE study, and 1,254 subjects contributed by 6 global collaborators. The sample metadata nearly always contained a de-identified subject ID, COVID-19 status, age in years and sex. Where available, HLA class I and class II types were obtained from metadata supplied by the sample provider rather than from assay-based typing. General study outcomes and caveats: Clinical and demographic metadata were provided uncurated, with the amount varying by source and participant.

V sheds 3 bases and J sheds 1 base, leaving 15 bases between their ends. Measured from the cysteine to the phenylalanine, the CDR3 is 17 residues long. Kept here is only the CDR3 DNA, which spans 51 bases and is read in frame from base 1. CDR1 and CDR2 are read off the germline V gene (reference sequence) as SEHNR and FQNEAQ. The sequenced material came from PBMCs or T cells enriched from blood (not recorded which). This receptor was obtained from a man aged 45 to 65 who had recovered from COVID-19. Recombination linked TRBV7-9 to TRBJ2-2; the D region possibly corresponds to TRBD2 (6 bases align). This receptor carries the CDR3 CASSFDHAGRNTGELFF. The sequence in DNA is TGTGCCAGCAGCTTCGACCATGCGGGGAGGAACACCGGGGAGCTGTTTTTT.